A selection of T cell receptor beta chains follows, all from one sample in a study of T cell changes during pregnancy in multiple sclerosis. Assay used: immunoSEQ multiplex PCR; TCRdb lists only in-frame clones, some missing. The table records around 40,000 clones, about 92% of them present only once. The sequenced sample was CD4+ T cells from peripheral blood mononuclear cells, obtained in the third trimester of pregnancy. The receptors shown here come from a female donor with multiple sclerosis, enrolled in a pregnancy study. The CDR3 runs from the conserved cysteine through the conserved F or W. A D gene is named only where the DNA matches it firmly. Rows give clone size only sometimes, using once, few, many, or a class for an expanded clone.

V	size	J	length	D	DNA	CDR3
TRBV5-1	-	TRBJ2-7	17	TRBD2	TGCGCCAGCAGCCAGGGACTAGCGGGAGACTGGTCTTACGAGCAGTACTTC	CASSQGLAGDWSYEQYF
TRBV6-5	once	TRBJ1-4	14	-	TGTGCCAGCAGTTGGTTGGCAGGGGATGAAAAACTGTTTTTT	CASSWLAGDEKLFF
TRBV19	-	TRBJ2-4	13	-	TGTGCCAGTAGCCAGGGTGCCAAAAACATTCAGTACTTC	CASSQGAKNIQYF
TRBV5-1	-	TRBJ1-4	16	-	TGCGCCAGCAGCTCCGACCCCCAGGGAATTAATGAAAAACTGTTTTTT	CASSSDPQGINEKLFF
TRBV18	-	TRBJ2-2	12	-	TGTGCCAGCTCACCCTACACCGGGGAGCTGTTTTTT	CASSPYTGELFF
TRBV10-1	-	TRBJ1-1	13	TRBD1	TGCGCCAGCAGTGAGGGGACAGGGAAAGAAGCTTTCTTT	CASSEGTGKEAFF
TRBV6-1	-	TRBJ2-5	15	TRBD1	TGTGCCAGCAGTTCTCGACAGGGCCACCAAGAGACCCAGTACTTC	CASSSRQGHQETQYF
TRBV5-1	once	TRBJ1-2	14	-	TGCGCCAGCAGTATACCCACAGATAACTATGGCTACACCTTC	CASSIPTDNYGYTF
TRBV10-3	-	TRBJ1-2	16	TRBD1	TGTGCCATCAGTGAGTCGTGGCAGGGGGCCGCCTATGGCTACACCTTC	CAISESWQGAAYGYTF
TRBV19	once	TRBJ1-4	15	-	TGTGCCAGTAAGGGGTGGACAGCAACTAATGAAAAACTGTTTTTT	CASKGWTATNEKLFF
TRBV29-1	-	TRBJ1-1	14	TRBD1	TGCAGCGTTAAGAGGGGGCCGGGGAACACTGAAGCTTTCTTT	CSVKRGPGNTEAFF
TRBV30	-	TRBJ2-5	15	-	TGTGCCTACCGGCCCCCGGGAGTTGATTTGGAGACCCAGTACTTC	CAYRPPGVDLETQYF
TRBV29-1	once	TRBJ2-7	18	TRBD2	TGCAGCGTTGGAAAAAGACTAGCGGGAGGCCTGAACTCCTACGAGCAGTACTTC	CSVGKRLAGGLNSYEQYF
TRBV30	-	TRBJ2-3	15	TRBD2	TGTGCCTGGGACCTGGGACTAGCGGACACAGATACGCAGTATTTT	CAWDLGLADTDTQYF
TRBV7-9	-	TRBJ1-1	15	-	TGTGCCAGCAGCTTTCCGAAGGGGATGAACACTGAAGCTTTCTTT	CASSFPKGMNTEAFF
TRBV7-6	-	TRBJ1-2	14	TRBD1	TGTGCCAGCAGCTTAGGATTAGGGGACAGCGGCTACACCTTC	CASSLGLGDSGYTF
TRBV5-4	-	TRBJ1-6	12	-	TGTGCCAGCAGCATGGACACTTCACCCCTCCACTTT	CASSMDTSPLHF
TRBV28	-	TRBJ2-2	15	-	TGTGCCAGCACTACTGGTAGCGGGAACACCGGGGAGCTGTTTTTT	CASTTGSGNTGELFF
TRBV7-9	once	TRBJ1-1	14	TRBD1	TGTGCCAGCAGCTCGGACAGGGGGTTAACTGAAGCTTTCTTT	CASSSDRGLTEAFF
TRBV11-2	-	TRBJ2-3	13	-	TGTGCCAGCAGCTTAAACGGGAAGGATACGCAGTATTTT	CASSLNGKDTQYF
TRBV7-7	-	TRBJ2-3	14	TRBD1	TGTGCTAGCAGCCTGGGACAGAGCACAGATACGCAGTATTTT	CASSLGQSTDTQYF
TRBV5-6	-	TRBJ2-3	16	TRBD2	TGTGCCAGCAGCTTGGCCACGAGCGGGAGGACAGATACGCAGTATTTT	CASSLATSGRTDTQYF
TRBV9	-	TRBJ2-7	14	-	TGTGCCAGCAGCGTAGCTGCAGGCTCCTACGAGCAGTACTTC	CASSVAAGSYEQYF
TRBV6-1	-	TRBJ1-3	15	-	TGTGCCAGCAGCGTATCCAGGGTTGGTGGAAACACCATATATTTT	CASSVSRVGGNTIYF
TRBV4-1	-	TRBJ2-7	11	-	TGCGCCAGCAGCCCCGGCTACGAGCAGTACTTC	CASSPGYEQYF
TRBV5-1	-	TRBJ2-5	13	-	TGCGCCAGCAGCTACAGGGTTGGAGAGACCCAGTACTTC	CASSYRVGETQYF
TRBV7-2	few	TRBJ2-3	14	TRBD1	TGTGCCAGCAGCTTAGACAGGGGAGTTGATACGCAGTATTTT	CASSLDRGVDTQYF
TRBV7-2	-	TRBJ2-3	16	TRBD2	TGTGCCAGCAGCCGAGGACTAGCGGGAGGGGCAGATACGCAGTATTTT	CASSRGLAGGADTQYF
TRBV2	-	TRBJ1-5	15	TRBD1	TGTGCCAGCAGCACACAGGGGGGAAGCAATCAGCCCCAGCATTTT	CASSTQGGSNQPQHF
TRBV27	-	TRBJ1-2	14	-	TGTGCCAGCAGTTTAGAAGGGGGAAGGGGCGGCTACACCTTC	CASSLEGGRGGYTF
TRBV7-9	-	TRBJ2-4	14	TRBD2	TGTGCCAGCAGCTTAGATGGCGGGAGTAACATTCAGTACTTC	CASSLDGGSNIQYF